This entry is about one T cell receptor beta chain. The data stem from a study of control samples from healthy donors and cancer patients. Assay used: immunoSEQ multiplex PCR; TCRdb lists only in-frame clones, some missing. Among about 90,000 clones, 75% to 95% were seen once, and the ten largest hold around 3.5%. This CDR3 is built from 14 residues. The V end was cut by 9 bases, the J end by 4 bases, with 13 bases between. In germline, CDR1 is MNHEY, CDR2 SVGAGI. The TCR sequence derives from a woman under 30 in good health. The chain combines TRBV6-5 with TRBJ1-6, with TRBD1 as a possible D gene (6 bases). The sequenced material came from blood. In nucleotides, the CDR3 is TGTGCCAGTTCGGGGGCTAAATATAATTCACCCCTCCACTTT. This encodes CASSGAKYNSPLHF.